These 3 T cell receptor beta chains share one sample of origin, sequenced in a study of T cells in women clearing cervical HPV infection. Profiled with immunoSEQ multiplex PCR; TCRdb holds only in-frame clones, not every one. The table gives tens of thousands of clones; the top ten clones make up around 5% of it. The source material was blood buffy coat. The receptor source for this set is a woman between 18 and 75 years old with a cervical HPV16 infection that either progressed to CIN3+ or cleared (not recorded which).

Note on this clone: The CDR3 end falls 3 residues outside the read, so it is completed with the germline J gene. This sequence joins TRBV19 and TRBJ2-2; D is possibly TRBD1 (6 bases). The CDR3 consists of 15 residues. The germline V gene encodes CDR1 LNHDA and CDR2 SQIVND (reference sequence). The sequenced part of the CDR3 DNA is TGTGCCAGTAGTATTCATGGGACACGTAATGAAAAG. This encodes CASSIHGTRNEK. The entire CDR3 sequence reads CASSIHGTRNEKLFF.

Of note for this clone: The read ends 3 residues early relative to the CDR3; the germline J gene fills the gap. The chain couples TRBV6-2 or TRBV6-3 to TRBJ2-5; 12 nucleotides align to TRBD2. The CDR3 runs 15 residues. Germline values: CDR1 MNHEY, CDR2 SVGEGT. Trimming took 8 bases from V and 5 from J; bases not matched to a gene: 9. The CDR3 here is CASLPSGGARETQYF. Incomplete CDR3 DNA: TGTGCCAGCCTTCCTAGCGGGGGGGCCCGGGAGACC.

Concerning this clone: The read halts 3 residues ahead of the CDR3 end, with the missing end drawn from the germline J gene. This sequence joins TRBV29-1 and TRBJ2-7; a possible D gene is TRBD1 (6 bases). This CDR3 has 15 residues. Trimming shortened V by 5 bases and J by 2 bases, and 19 bases separated the two germline ends. Germline V gene lookup returns CDR1 SQVTM and CDR2 ANQGSEA. CDR3 in amino acids: CSVIASGTLTYEQYF. The covered CDR3 bases are TGCAGCGTTATCGCTTCCGGGACACTGACCTACGAG.